This TCR beta chain originates from a study of cytomegalovirus exposure and HLA in healthy donors. Across the study: Unique TCR beta sequences numbering about 100 million came from 150 million to 200 million T cells in an earlier analysis.

The PCR employed 60 Vbeta primers together with 13 Jbeta primers. Per the study methods: In a later analysis, around 11 million of approximately 86 million unique beta chains occurred in at least two donors. Data came from immunoSEQ multiplex PCR; TCRdb stores just in-frame clones and leaves some out. V and J calls plus clone size are reproduced from that table; the DNA served to infer D and trimming. The sample includes approximately 160,000 clones, 84% of them seen just once. Details on this clone: The antigen is undetermined.

This CDR3 comprises 15 residues. The germline CDR1 and CDR2 sequences are KGHSH and LQKENI. J gave up 1 base and V 1 base, and 1 base lay outside the gene matches. General study findings and limits: Later on, an analysis found that several of the most significant clusters appeared to be linked to common viral pathogens, which included parvovirus B19. Sequence variants that were highly shared formed a cluster that was likely a sequencing artifact.

This receptor was taken from a boy under 10 years old in good health and CMV-seronegative. The sequencing input was PBMCs. The chain links TRBV18 to TRBJ2-1; 7 bases align to TRBD2. In DNA, the CDR3 is TGTGCCAGCTCACCACTCGGGGGGTCCTACAATGAGCAGTTCTTC. Translated, it gives CASSPLGGSYNEQFF. The entire variable domain, with the rest obtained from reference TRBV18 and TRBJ2-1, is as follows: NAGVMQNPRHLVRRRGQEARLRCSPMKGHSHVYWYRQLPEEGLKFMVYLQKENIIDESGMPKERFSAEFPKEGPSILRIQQVVRGDSAAYFCASSPLGGSYNEQFFGPGTRLTVL.